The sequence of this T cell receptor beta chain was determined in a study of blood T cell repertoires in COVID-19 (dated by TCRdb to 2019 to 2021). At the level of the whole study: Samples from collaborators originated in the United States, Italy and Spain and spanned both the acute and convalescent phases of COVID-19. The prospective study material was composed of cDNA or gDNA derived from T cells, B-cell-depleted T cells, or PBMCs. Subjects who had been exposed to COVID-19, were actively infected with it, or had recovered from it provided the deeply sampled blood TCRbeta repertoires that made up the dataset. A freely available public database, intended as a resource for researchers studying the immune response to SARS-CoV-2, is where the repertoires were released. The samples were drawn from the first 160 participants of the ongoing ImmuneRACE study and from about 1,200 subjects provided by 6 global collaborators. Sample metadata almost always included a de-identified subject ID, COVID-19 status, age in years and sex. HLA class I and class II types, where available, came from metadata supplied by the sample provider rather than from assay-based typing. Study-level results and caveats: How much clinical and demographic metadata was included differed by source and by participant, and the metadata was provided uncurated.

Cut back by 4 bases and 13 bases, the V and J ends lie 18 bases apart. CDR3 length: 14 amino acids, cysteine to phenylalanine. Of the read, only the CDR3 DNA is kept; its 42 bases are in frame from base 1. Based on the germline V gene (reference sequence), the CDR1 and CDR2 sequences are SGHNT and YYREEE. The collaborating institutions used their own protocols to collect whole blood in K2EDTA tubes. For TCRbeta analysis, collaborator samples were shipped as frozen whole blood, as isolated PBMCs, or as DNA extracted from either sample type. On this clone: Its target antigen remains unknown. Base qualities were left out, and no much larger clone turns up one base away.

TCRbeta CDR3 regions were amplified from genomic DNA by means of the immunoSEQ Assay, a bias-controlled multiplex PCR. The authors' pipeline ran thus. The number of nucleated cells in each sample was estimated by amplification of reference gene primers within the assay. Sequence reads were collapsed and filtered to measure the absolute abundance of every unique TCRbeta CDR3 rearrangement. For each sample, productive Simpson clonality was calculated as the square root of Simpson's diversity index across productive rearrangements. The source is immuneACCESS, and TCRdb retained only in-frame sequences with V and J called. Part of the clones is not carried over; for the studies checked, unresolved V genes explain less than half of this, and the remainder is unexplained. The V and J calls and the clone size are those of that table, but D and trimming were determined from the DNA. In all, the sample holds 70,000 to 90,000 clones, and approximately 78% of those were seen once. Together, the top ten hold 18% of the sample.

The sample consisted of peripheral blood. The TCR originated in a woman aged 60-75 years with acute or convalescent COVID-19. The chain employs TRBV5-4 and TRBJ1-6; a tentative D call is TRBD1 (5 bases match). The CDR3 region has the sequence CASSTSGGNPPLHF. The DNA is TGTGCCAGCAGCACATCCGGGGGAAACCCTCCCCTCCACTTT.